This TCR beta chain was obtained from a study of response to subunit inactivated influenza vaccine. Study results and limitations: Researchers suggested that each seasonal influenza vaccination recruits few new T cells.

This CDR3 region has 14 residues. The V gene end was trimmed by 3 bases and the J gene end by 2 bases; junction bases not matched to a gene: 4. The germline gives CDR1 DFQATT, CDR2 SNEGSKA (reference sequence). This clonotype was picked up a small number of times. What it recognizes is unknown. A single record per CDR3 protein comes from TCRdb applying MiXCR to the RT-PCR reads. The sample carries about 780,000 distinct CDR3 sequences, 18% recorded once. This sample comprised PBMCs from blood, obtained about 5 days after vaccination. This chain uses TRBV20-1 with TRBJ2-3; 8 nucleotides match TRBD2. The clonotype was recovered from a man aged 50 to 60 who received an inactivated influenza vaccine. CDR3: CSASTSGYTDTQYF. CDR3 DNA sequence: TGCAGTGCTAGTACTAGCGGTTACACAGATACGCAGTATTTT.